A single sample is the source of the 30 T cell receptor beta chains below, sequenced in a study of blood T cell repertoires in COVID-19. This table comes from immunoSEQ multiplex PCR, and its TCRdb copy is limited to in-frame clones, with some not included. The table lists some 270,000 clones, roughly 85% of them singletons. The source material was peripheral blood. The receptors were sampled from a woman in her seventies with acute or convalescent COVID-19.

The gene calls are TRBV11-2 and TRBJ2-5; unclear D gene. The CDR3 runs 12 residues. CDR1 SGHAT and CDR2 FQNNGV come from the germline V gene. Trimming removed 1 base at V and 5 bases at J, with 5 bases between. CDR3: CASSLVSETQYF. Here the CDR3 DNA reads TGTGCCAGCAGCTTAGTCAGTGAGACCCAGTACTTC.

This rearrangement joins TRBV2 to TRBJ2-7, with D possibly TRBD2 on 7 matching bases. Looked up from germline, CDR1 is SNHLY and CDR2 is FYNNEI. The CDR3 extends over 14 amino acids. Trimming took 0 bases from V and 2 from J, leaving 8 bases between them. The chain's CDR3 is CASSEAGGAYEQYF. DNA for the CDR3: TGTGCCAGCAGTGAAGCAGGGGGGGCCTACGAGCAGTACTTC.

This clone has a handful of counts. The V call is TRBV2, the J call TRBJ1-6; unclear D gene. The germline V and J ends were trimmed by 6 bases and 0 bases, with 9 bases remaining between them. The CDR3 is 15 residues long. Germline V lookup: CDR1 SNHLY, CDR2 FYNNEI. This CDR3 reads CASSVQSSYNSPLHF. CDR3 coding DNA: TGTGCCAGCAGCGTACAGAGCTCCTATAATTCACCCCTCCACTTT.

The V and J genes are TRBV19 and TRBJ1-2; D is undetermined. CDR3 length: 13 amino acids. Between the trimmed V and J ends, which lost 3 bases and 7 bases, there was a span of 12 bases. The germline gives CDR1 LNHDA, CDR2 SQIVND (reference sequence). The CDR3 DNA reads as TGTGCCAGTAGTATCGGCGGGGAGAGTGGCTACACCTTC. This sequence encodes CASSIGGESGYTF. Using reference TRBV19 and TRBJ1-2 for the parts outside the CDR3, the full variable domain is DGGITQSPKYLFRKEGQNVTLSCEQNLNHDAMYWYRQDPGQGLRLIYYSQIVNDFQKGDIAEGYSVSREKKESFPLTVTSAQKNPTAFYLCASSIGGESGYTFGSGTRLTVV.

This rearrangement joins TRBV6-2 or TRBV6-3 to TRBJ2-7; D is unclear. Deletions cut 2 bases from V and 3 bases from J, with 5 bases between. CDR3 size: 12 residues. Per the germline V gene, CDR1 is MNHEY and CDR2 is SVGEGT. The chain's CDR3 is CASSYPSYEQYF. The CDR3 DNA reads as TGTGCCAGCAGTTACCCGAGCTACGAGCAGTACTTC.

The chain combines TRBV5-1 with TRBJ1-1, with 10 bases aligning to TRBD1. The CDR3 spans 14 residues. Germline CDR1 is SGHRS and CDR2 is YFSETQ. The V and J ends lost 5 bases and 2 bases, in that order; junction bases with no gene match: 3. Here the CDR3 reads CASSGQGVNTEAFF. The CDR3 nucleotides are TGCGCCAGCAGTGGACAGGGGGTAAACACTGAAGCTTTCTTT.

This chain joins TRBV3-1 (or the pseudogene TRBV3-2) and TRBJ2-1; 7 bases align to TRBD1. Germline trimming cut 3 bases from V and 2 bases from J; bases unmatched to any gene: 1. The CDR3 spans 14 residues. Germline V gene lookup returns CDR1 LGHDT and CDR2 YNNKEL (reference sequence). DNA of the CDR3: TGTGCCAGCAGCCACCAGGGGGCCTACAATGAGCAGTTCTTC. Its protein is CASSHQGAYNEQFF.

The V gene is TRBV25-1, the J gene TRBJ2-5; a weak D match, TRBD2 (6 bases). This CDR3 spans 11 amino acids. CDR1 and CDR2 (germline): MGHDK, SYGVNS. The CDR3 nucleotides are TGTGCTACCGAGGGGAGGCAGACCCAGTACTTC. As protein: CATEGRQTQYF.

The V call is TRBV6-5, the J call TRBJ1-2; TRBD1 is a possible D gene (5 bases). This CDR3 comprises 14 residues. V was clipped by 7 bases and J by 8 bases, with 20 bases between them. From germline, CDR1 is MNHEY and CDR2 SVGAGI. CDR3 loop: CASTPAGRVDGYTF. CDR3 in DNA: TGTGCCAGCACCCCGGCAGGCAGGGTCGACGGCTACACCTTC.

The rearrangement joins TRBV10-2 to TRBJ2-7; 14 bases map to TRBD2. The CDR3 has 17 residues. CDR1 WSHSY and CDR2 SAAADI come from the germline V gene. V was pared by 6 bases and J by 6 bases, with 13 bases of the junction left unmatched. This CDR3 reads CASRGRGGLAGASEQYF. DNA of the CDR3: TGCGCCAGCAGGGGGAGGGGGGGACTAGCGGGAGCTTCCGAGCAGTACTTC.

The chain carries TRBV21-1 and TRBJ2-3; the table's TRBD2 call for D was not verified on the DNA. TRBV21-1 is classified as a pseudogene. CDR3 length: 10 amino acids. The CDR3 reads CASIVYTQYF. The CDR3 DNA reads TGTGCCAGCATCGTCTATACGCAGTATTTT.

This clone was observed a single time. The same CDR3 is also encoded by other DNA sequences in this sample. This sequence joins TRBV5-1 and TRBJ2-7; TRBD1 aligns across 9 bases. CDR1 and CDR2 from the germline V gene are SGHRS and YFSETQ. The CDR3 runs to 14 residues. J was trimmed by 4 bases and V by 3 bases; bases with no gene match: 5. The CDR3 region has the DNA TGCGCCAGCAGCTCGACAGGGGGGGCGTACGAGCAGTACTTC. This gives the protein CASSSTGGAYEQYF.

The CDR3 nucleotides are TGTGCCAGCAGCCAAACCGACAGGAACACTGAAGCTTTCTTT. Amino acids: CASSQTDRNTEAFF. The rearrangement joins TRBV3-1 (or the pseudogene TRBV3-2) to TRBJ1-1, with D possibly being TRBD1 (5 bases). V gave up 2 bases and J gave up 1 base, with 8 bases separating them. The CDR3 runs to 14 residues. Looked up from germline, CDR1 is LGHDT and CDR2 is YNNKEL (reference sequence).

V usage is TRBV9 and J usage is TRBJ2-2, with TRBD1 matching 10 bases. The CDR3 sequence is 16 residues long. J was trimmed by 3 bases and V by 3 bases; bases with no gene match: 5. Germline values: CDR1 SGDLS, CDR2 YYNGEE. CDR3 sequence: CASSGSGQGYTGELFF. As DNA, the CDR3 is TGTGCCAGCAGCGGGTCGGGACAGGGGTACACCGGGGAGCTGTTTTTT.

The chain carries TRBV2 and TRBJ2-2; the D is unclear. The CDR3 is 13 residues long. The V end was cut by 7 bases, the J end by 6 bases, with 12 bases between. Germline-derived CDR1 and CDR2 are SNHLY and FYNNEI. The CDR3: CASMRLHAGELFF. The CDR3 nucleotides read TGTGCCAGCATGAGGCTGCACGCCGGGGAGCTGTTTTTT.

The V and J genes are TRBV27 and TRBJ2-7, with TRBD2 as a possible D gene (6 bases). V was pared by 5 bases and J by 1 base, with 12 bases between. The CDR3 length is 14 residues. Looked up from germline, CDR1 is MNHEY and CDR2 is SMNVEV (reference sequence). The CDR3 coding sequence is TGTGCCAGCAGTCTCCAGGGAGGATCCTACGAGCAGTACTTC. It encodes CASSLQGGSYEQYF.

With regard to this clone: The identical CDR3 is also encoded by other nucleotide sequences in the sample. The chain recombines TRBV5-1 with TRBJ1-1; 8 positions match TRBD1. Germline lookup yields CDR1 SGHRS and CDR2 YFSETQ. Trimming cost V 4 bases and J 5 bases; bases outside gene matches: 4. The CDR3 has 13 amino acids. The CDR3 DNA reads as TGCGCCAGCAGCCCCGGACAGGGAACTGAAGCTTTCTTT. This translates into CASSPGQGTEAFF.

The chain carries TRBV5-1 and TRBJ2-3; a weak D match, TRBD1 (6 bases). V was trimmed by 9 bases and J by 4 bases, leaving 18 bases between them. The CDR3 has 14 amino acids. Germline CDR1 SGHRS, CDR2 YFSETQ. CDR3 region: CATRDTRGADTQYF. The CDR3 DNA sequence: TGCGCCACCCGGGACACCCGAGGGGCAGATACGCAGTATTTT.

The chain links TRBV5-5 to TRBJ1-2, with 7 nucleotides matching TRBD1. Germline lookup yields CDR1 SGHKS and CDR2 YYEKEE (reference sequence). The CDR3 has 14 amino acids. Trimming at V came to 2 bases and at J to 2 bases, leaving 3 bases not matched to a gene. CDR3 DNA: TGTGCCAGCAGCTTCGGAGGGGGCAACTATGGCTACACCTTC. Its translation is CASSFGGGNYGYTF.

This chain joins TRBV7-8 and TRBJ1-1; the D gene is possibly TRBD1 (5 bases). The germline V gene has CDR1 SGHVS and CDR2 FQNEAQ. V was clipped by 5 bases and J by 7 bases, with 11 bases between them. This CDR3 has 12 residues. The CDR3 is CASSPRVGEAFF. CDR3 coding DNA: TGTGCCAGCAGCCCCAGGGTCGGTGAAGCTTTCTTT.

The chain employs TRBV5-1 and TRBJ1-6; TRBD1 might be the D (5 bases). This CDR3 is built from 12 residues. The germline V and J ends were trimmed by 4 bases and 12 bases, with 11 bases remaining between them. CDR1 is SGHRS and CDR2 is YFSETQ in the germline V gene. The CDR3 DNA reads TGCGCCAGCAGCCCGGGGCGGGAACCCCTCCACTTT. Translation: CASSPGREPLHF.

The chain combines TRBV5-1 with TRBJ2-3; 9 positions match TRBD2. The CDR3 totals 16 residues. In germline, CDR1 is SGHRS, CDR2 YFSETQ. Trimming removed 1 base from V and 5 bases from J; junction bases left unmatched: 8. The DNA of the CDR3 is TGCGCCAGCAGCTTGAGTACGGCGGGGGGGCAAGATACGCAGTATTTT. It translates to CASSLSTAGGQDTQYF.

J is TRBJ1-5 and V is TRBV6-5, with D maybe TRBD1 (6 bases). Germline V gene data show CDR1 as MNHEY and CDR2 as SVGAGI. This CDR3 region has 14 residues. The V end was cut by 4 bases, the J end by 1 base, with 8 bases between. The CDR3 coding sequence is TGTGCCAGCAGTTTCGGACAGAGCAATCAGCCCCAGCATTTT. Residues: CASSFGQSNQPQHF.

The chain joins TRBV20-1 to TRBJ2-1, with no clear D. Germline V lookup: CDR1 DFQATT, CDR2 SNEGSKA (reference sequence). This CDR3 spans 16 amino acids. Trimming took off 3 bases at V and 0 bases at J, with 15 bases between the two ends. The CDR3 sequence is CSASAVFTSSYNEQFF. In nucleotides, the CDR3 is TGCAGTGCTAGTGCCGTCTTTACGAGCTCCTACAATGAGCAGTTCTTC.

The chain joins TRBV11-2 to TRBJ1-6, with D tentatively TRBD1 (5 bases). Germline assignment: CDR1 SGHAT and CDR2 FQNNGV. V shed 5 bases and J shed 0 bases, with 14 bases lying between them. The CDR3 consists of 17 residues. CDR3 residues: CASSLDTSGSYNSPLHF. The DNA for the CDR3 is TGTGCCAGCAGCCTGGACACCTCGGGCTCCTATAATTCACCCCTCCACTTT.

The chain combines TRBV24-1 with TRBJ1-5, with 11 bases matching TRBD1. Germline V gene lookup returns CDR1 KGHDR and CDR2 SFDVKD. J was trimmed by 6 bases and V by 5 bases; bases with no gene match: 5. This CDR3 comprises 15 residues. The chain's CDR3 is CATSGDRGSGQPQHF. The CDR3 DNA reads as TGTGCCACCAGTGGGGACAGGGGGTCGGGTCAGCCCCAGCATTTT.

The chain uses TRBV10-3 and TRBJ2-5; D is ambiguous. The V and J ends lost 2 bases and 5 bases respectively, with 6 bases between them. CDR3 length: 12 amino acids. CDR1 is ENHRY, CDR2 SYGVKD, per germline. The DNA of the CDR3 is TGTGCCATCAGTGAGCACTGGGAGACCCAGTACTTC. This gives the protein CAISEHWETQYF.

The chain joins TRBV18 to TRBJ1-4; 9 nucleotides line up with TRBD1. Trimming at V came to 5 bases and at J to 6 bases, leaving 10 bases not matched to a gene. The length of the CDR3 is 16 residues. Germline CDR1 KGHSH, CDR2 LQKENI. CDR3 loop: CASSFSQGALDEKLFF. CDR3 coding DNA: TGTGCCAGCTCATTCTCACAGGGGGCGCTTGATGAAAAACTGTTTTTT.

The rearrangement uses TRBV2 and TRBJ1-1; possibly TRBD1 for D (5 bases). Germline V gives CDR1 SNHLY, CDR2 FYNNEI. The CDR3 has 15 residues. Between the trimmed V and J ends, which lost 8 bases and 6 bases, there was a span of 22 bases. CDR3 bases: TGTGCCAGCCGCTCGGCGGGGGGGAAGGTGGCTGAAGCTTTCTTT. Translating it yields CASRSAGGKVAEAFF.

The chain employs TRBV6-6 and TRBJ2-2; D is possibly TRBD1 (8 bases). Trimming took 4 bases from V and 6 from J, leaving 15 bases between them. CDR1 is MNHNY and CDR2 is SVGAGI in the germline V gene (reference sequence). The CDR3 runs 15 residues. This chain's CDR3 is CASSWGGQASGELFF. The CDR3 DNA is TGTGCCAGCAGTTGGGGGGGACAGGCCTCCGGGGAGCTGTTTTTT.